The 26 T cell receptor beta chains below all came from one sample that was sequenced in a study of cytomegalovirus exposure and HLA in healthy donors. Clones were sequenced by immunoSEQ multiplex PCR, and TCRdb holds only the in-frame ones, with some missing. The sample shows 120,000 or so clones, about 90% of them seen only once. Sequenced input: PBMCs. Source of these receptors: a woman under 30 in good health and CMV-seronegative.

This clone has only one observation. V gene TRBV7-9 combines with J gene TRBJ2-7; possibly TRBD2 for D (7 bases). The germline CDR1 and CDR2 sequences are SEHNR and FQNEAQ (reference sequence). Trimming took off 5 bases at V and 0 bases at J, with 20 bases between the two ends. CDR3 length: 17 residues. CDR3 sequence reads: CASSPTAGAVSSYEQYF. The DNA for the CDR3 is TGTGCCAGCAGCCCGACGGCGGGGGCGGTGAGCTCCTACGAGCAGTACTTC.

This rearrangement joins TRBV4-1 to TRBJ2-1, with D possibly being TRBD1 (6 bases). The CDR3 spans 13 residues. V was cut by 1 base and J by 6 bases, with 7 bases left in between. The germline V gene encodes CDR1 MGHRA and CDR2 YSYEKL. CDR3 DNA: TGCGCCAGCAGCCAAGTCAGGGGCAATGAGCAGTTCTTC. It is translated as CASSQVRGNEQFF.

The chain combines TRBV9 with TRBJ2-1, with 12 nucleotides matching TRBD2. CDR1 SGDLS and CDR2 YYNGEE come from the germline V gene. V lost 0 bases, J lost 8 bases, and 15 bases stayed unmatched. The CDR3 is 19 amino acids. The CDR3 here is CASSVAKGLAGPFLDEQFF. CDR3 sequence (DNA): TGTGCCAGCAGCGTAGCTAAGGGACTAGCGGGTCCCTTTTTGGATGAGCAGTTCTTC.

V usage is TRBV2 and J usage is TRBJ1-2; D perhaps matches TRBD1 (5 bases). Deletions cut 2 bases from V and 3 bases from J, with 10 bases between. Germline V gene data show CDR1 as SNHLY and CDR2 as FYNNEI. CDR3 length: 14 amino acids. Written as DNA, the CDR3 is TGTGCCAGCAGTGAACAGGGTAAAGACTATGGCTACACCTTC. Protein product: CASSEQGKDYGYTF.

The J gene is TRBJ2-1, the V gene TRBV6-1; no clear D. The germline CDR1 and CDR2 sequences are MNHNS and SASEGT. The CDR3 sequence is 15 residues long. Trimming took 4 bases from V and 5 from J, leaving 15 bases between them. The CDR3 sequence is CASSVVSHSNNEQFF. The CDR3 bases are TGTGCCAGCAGTGTCGTAAGCCACAGCAACAATGAGCAGTTCTTC.

This clone occurred once. The V call is TRBV5-1, the J call TRBJ2-7; 11 bases fit TRBD1. There are 14 residues in the CDR3. Germline V CDR1 and CDR2: SGHRS, YFSETQ. After removal of 4 bases from V and 6 bases from J, the junction contained 6 bases not matched to a gene. CDR3 DNA sequence: TGCGCCAGCAGCCCTGGGACAGGGGGGCGCGAGCAGTACTTC. Protein product: CASSPGTGGREQYF.

The CDR3 nucleotides read TGCGCCAGCAGCTTAGGCCCCTCGGACAGGGGGTGGGACAATGAGCAGTTCTTC. It encodes CASSLGPSDRGWDNEQFF. The chain links TRBV5-1 to TRBJ2-1; 10 bases line up with TRBD1. V shed 2 bases and J 5 bases; nucleotides not matched to a gene: 13. The CDR3 is made up of 18 amino acids. Per the germline V gene, CDR1 is SGHRS and CDR2 is YFSETQ.

This clone was seen only a few times. The chain combines TRBV28 with TRBJ2-7; 7 nucleotides match TRBD2. Germline trimming cut 5 bases from V and 1 base from J; bases unmatched to any gene: 8. The germline CDR1 and CDR2 sequences are MDHEN and SYDVKM. The CDR3 length is 15 residues. The CDR3 loop is CASSSPGTTSYEQYF. The CDR3 DNA reads TGTGCCAGCAGTAGCCCCGGGACTACATCCTACGAGCAGTACTTC.

This chain links TRBV10-2 with TRBJ1-2; D gene uncertain. CDR3 length equals 10 residues. Germline lookup yields CDR1 WSHSY and CDR2 SAAADI. Trimming removed 9 bases from V and 8 bases from J, with 10 bases in between. The CDR3 reads CARDFIGYTF. The CDR3 DNA follows: TGCGCCAGGGACTTTATCGGCTACACCTTC.

This rearrangement joins TRBV14 to TRBJ1-2; D call uncertain. The CDR3 spans 16 residues. The germline V and J ends were trimmed by 2 bases and 7 bases, with 20 bases remaining between them. Looked up from germline, CDR1 is SGHDN and CDR2 is FVKESK. CDR3 sequence (DNA): TGTGCCAGCAGCCAATCAGCCGCCGGGATCTGGGGTGGCTACACCTTC. It is translated as CASSQSAAGIWGGYTF. Full variable domain (outside the CDR3, taken from reference TRBV14 and TRBJ1-2): EAGVTQFPSHSVIEKGQTVTLRCDPISGHDNLYWYRRVMGKEIKFLLHFVKESKQDESGMPNNRFLAERTGGTYSTLKVQPAELEDSGVYFCASSQSAAGIWGGYTFGSGTRLTVV.

The chain is built from TRBV30 and TRBJ1-1; 7 positions agree with TRBD1. V gave up 0 bases and J gave up 5 bases; unmatched junction bases: 6. The CDR3 covers 14 residues. Germline values: CDR1 GTSNPN, CDR2 SVGIG (reference sequence). The CDR3 loop reads CAWSVRQGRTEAFF. The CDR3 DNA follows: TGTGCCTGGAGTGTCCGACAGGGAAGGACTGAAGCTTTCTTT.

The CDR3 here is CASSSGLAGGYNEQFF. CDR3 nucleotide sequence: TGTGCCAGCAGCTCGGGACTAGCGGGAGGGTACAATGAGCAGTTCTTC. The genes are TRBV7-9 and TRBJ2-1, with TRBD2 identical over 16 bases. CDR1 and CDR2 from the germline V gene are SEHNR and FQNEAQ (reference sequence). The CDR3 totals 16 residues. Trimming took 4 bases from V and 4 from J; bases not matched to a gene: 1. Full variable domain (missing parts from reference TRBV7-9 and TRBJ2-1): DTGVSQNPRHKITKRGQNVTFRCDPISEHNRLYWYRQTLGQGPEFLTYFQNEAQLEKSRLLSDRFSAERPKGSFSTLEIQRTEQGDSAMYLCASSSGLAGGYNEQFFGPGTRLTVL.

This clone appeared a few times. The V gene is TRBV4-1, the J gene TRBJ1-5, with unresolved D. With 1 base removed from V and 7 bases from J, the gap between germline ends came to 8 bases. The germline gives CDR1 MGHRA, CDR2 YSYEKL. CDR3 length: 13 amino acids. The CDR3 DNA reads TGCGCCAGCAGCCAAGTGACTGAGCAGCCCCAGCATTTT. It is translated as CASSQVTEQPQHF.

V usage is TRBV6-1 and J usage is TRBJ1-2; possibly TRBD1 for D (6 bases). The ends were cut back, 8 bases at V and 7 bases at J, with 23 bases in the middle. CDR3 size: 15 residues. CDR1 and CDR2 from the germline V gene are MNHNS and SASEGT. CDR3 in amino acids: CASWDTKAQVVGYTF. CDR3 in DNA: TGTGCCAGCTGGGACACCAAGGCGCAGGTAGTTGGCTACACCTTC.

This chain uses TRBV6-4 with TRBJ2-1; the D gene is possibly TRBD1 (6 bases). Germline-derived CDR1 and CDR2 are MRHNA and SNTAGT. CDR3 length: 15 amino acids. Trimming stripped 3 bases from V and 5 bases from J, with 14 bases between. CDR3 residues: CASSEQGEGHNEQFF. CDR3 DNA sequence: TGTGCCAGCAGTGAACAGGGTGAGGGGCACAATGAGCAGTTCTTC.

This clone was seen a handful of times. The V gene is TRBV30, the J gene TRBJ1-5; the D gene is possibly TRBD1 (6 bases). The CDR3 is 14 residues long. The V and J ends lost 5 bases and 5 bases respectively, with 16 bases between them. Germline lookup yields CDR1 GTSNPN and CDR2 SVGIG (reference sequence). CDR3 DNA sequence: TGTGCCTGGCCGAGGGGGACAAATGATCAGCCCCAGCATTTT. This gives the protein CAWPRGTNDQPQHF.

The gene calls are TRBV6-6 and TRBJ2-3; 10 bases fit TRBD2. The CDR3 spans 15 residues. After removal of 6 bases from V and 7 bases from J, the junction contained 10 bases not matched to a gene. Looked up from germline, CDR1 is MNHNY and CDR2 is SVGAGI (reference sequence). CDR3 DNA sequence: TGTGCCAGCAGCGAAGAGCGGGGGGGCCCCTATACGCAGTATTTT. Residues: CASSEERGGPYTQYF.

The chain recombines TRBV30 with TRBJ2-2; 9 bases line up with TRBD1. The CDR3 totals 17 residues. Per the germline V gene, CDR1 is GTSNPN and CDR2 is SVGIG (reference sequence). V shed 5 bases and J 0 bases; nucleotides not matched to a gene: 10. The CDR3 DNA reads TGTGCCTGGCTGGGGACAGGGTGGGGATCGAACACCGGGGAGCTGTTTTTT. It encodes CAWLGTGWGSNTGELFF.

This clone was observed a single time. The chain combines TRBV9 with TRBJ1-1; D is undetermined. V was cut by 2 bases and J by 1 base, with 6 bases left in between. The CDR3 runs to 13 residues. In germline, CDR1 is SGDLS, CDR2 YYNGEE. The CDR3 DNA follows: TGTGCCAGCAGCGTCCGCGCGAACACTGAAGCTTTCTTT. It codes for CASSVRANTEAFF.

The J gene is TRBJ2-7, the V gene TRBV6-6; possible D gene TRBD1, 6 bases. With 6 bases removed from V and 3 bases from J, the gap between germline ends came to 9 bases. The CDR3 has 12 amino acids. CDR1 is MNHNY, CDR2 SVGAGI, per germline (reference sequence). The CDR3 nucleotides are TGTGCCAGCAGGGGGGCCTACTACGAGCAGTACTTC. Translation gives CASRGAYYEQYF.

This rearrangement joins TRBV4-1 to TRBJ1-2, with 12 bases identical to TRBD1. CDR1 MGHRA and CDR2 YSYEKL come from the germline V gene. This CDR3 is 16 amino acids long. Germline trimming cut 3 bases from V and 2 bases from J; bases unmatched to any gene: 4. The CDR3: CASSQTGQGANYGYTF. The CDR3 DNA is TGCGCCAGCAGCCAGACGGGACAGGGGGCGAACTATGGCTACACCTTC.

The chain uses TRBV12-5 and TRBJ1-2; TRBD1 is a possible D gene (5 bases). V lost 6 bases and J 4 bases, leaving 12 bases between the germline ends. The CDR3 is made up of 13 amino acids. Germline V gives CDR1 LGHNT, CDR2 FRNRAP. DNA of the CDR3: TGTGCTAGTGGCGGGGGGGGAGGCTATGGCTACACCTTC. Translated, it gives CASGGGGGYGYTF.

This chain uses TRBV5-5 with TRBJ2-7, with D maybe TRBD2 (5 bases). The CDR3 is 14 residues long. Trimming removed 5 bases at V and 3 bases at J, with 15 bases between. CDR1 and CDR2 (germline): SGHKS, YYEKEE (reference sequence). Here the CDR3 DNA reads TGTGCCAGCAGTCCGGGAACGCTGCGCTACGAGCAGTACTTC. The encoded protein is CASSPGTLRYEQYF.

The genes are TRBV7-6 and TRBJ2-7, with 9 positions matching TRBD2. The germline CDR1 and CDR2 sequences are SGHVS and FNYEAQ. The ends lost 5 bases at V and 1 base at J; junction bases unmatched: 3. The CDR3 covers 14 residues. The CDR3 reads CASSPTSGSYEQYF. In DNA form, the CDR3 reads TGTGCCAGCAGCCCTACTAGCGGGTCCTACGAGCAGTACTTC.

This clone was counted a single time. The V and J genes are TRBV30 and TRBJ1-1; D remains unclear. V was cut by 2 bases and J by 1 base, with 8 bases left in between. The germline CDR1 and CDR2 sequences are GTSNPN and SVGIG (reference sequence). This CDR3 is built from 13 residues. CDR3 coding DNA: TGTGCCTGGAGTAGCGGGGAGAACACTGAAGCTTTCTTT. Translating it yields CAWSSGENTEAFF. Supplemented by reference TRBV30 and TRBJ1-1, the full variable domain reads SQTIHQWPATLVQPVGSPLSLECTVEGTSNPNLYWYRQAAGRGLQLLFYSVGIGQISSEVPQNLSASRPQDRQFILSSKKLLLSDSGFYLCAWSSGENTEAFFGQGTRLTVV.

The CDR3 reads CASSDRGQAGTTNEKLFF. For the CDR3, the DNA is TGTGCCAGCAGTGATCGGGGACAGGCGGGAACAACTAATGAAAAACTGTTTTTT. The chain couples TRBV25-1 to TRBJ1-4; 8 nucleotides match TRBD1. Germline V CDR1 and CDR2: MGHDK, SYGVNS. V dropped 3 bases and J dropped 0; count of bases not matched to a gene: 9. The CDR3 sequence is 18 residues long.